This T cell receptor (beta chain) was identified during a study of CD8 T cell repertoires and HIV-1 epitope variants. Study details: T cells were stimulated with Twenty-five Gag and Nef peptides separately. An uncultured baseline aliquot held 1M T cells.

Repertoires were generated with immunoSEQ multiplex PCR, while TCRdb's copy carries only in-frame clones and drops some. In the table there are about 5,000 clones, about two thirds of which are singletons. V lost 3 bases and J lost 4; bases outside the gene matches: 3. This CDR3 comprises 14 residues. Per germline, CDR1 SEHNR and CDR2 FQNEAQ (reference sequence). This clone was seen only a few times. Its cognate antigen is unknown. Study conclusions and caveats: The assay identified only TCR beta chains of antigen-proliferating T cells.

The sequencing input was cultured CD8+ T cells derived from PBMCs. This chain connects TRBV7-9 to TRBJ2-1; 7 nucleotides align to TRBD2. The source of this sequence is a male donor with HIV. CDR3 coding DNA: TGTGCCAGCAGCTTCGCGGGGGAGTACAATGAGCAGTTCTTC. Encoded protein: CASSFAGEYNEQFF.